This record covers a single T cell receptor (beta chain). PCR involved 60 Vbeta and 13 Jbeta primers. In the study's own analysis: Later reanalysis found approximately 76 million unique TCR beta chains, around 10 million of them shared. Clones were sequenced by immunoSEQ multiplex PCR, and TCRdb holds only the in-frame ones, with some missing. V and J calls and clone size follow that table, whereas D and trimming were derived from the DNA. The sample's table shows approximately 58,000 clones. The data were taken from a study of cytomegalovirus exposure and HLA in healthy donors. Overall study context: HLA-typed donors were the source of 82 million or so unique TCRs, which an early data release held.

Germline V gene sequence: CDR1 SEHNR, CDR2 FQNEAQ (reference sequence). Deletions cut 6 bases from V and 7 bases from J, with 9 bases between. The CDR3 runs 12 residues. This receptor was obtained from a man aged 25-45 years in good health and CMV-seropositive. Sequencing input: PBMCs. The rearrangement uses TRBV7-9 and TRBJ2-2, with a weak D call TRBD2 (6 bases). CDR3 DNA sequence: TGTGCCAGCAGGCCGGAGGGCGGGGAGCTGTTTTTT. This translates into CASRPEGGELFF.